The present T cell receptor beta chain was sequenced within a study of shared clonotypes between healthy human individuals. The donors were adults (healthy and HIV-negative) with no recent acute infections or vaccinations. Roughly 82 million PBMCs served as the genomic DNA source for unsorted samples. The germline V gene encodes CDR1 SGDLS and CDR2 YYNGEE. Losses at the gene ends were 4 bases for V and 4 bases for J; bases not matched to a gene: 9. CDR3 length: 16 residues. For this clone: No antigen is known for it.

Findings and caveats of the study: Only a few donors were included, so the genetic and exposure-history diversity represented was limited.

PBMC DNA, left unsorted, was sequenced on ten immunoSEQ deep assay plates. The repertoire was sequenced with immunoSEQ multiplex PCR; TCRdb's copy has only in-frame clones and lacks some. This sample has 500,000 to 650,000 clones; roughly four fifths occur once, and the top ten carry about 12%. Sequencing was performed on PBMCs. The J gene is TRBJ2-2, the V gene TRBV9; TRBD2 matches at 8 bases. This clonotype was obtained from a woman between 40 and 55 years old in good health. Some clones in this sample may be carry-over from other donors' samples. The DNA of the CDR3 is TGTGCCAGCAGCTCCCCATATGGGACTAGCACCGGGGAGCTGTTTTTT. It encodes CASSSPYGTSTGELFF.